The 30 T cell receptor beta chains in this list originate from one sample, sequenced in a study of cytomegalovirus exposure and HLA in healthy donors. Some clones are missing from TCRdb's copy, which holds only in-frame ones; the method was immunoSEQ multiplex PCR. This table holds under 350,000 clones, approximately 86% found once. The sample taken for sequencing was PBMCs. These receptors all stem from a woman under 30 in good health and CMV-seronegative.

The V gene is TRBV15, the J gene TRBJ2-5; possibly TRBD2 for D (6 bases). The germline V gene has CDR1 LNHNV and CDR2 YYDKDF (reference sequence). CDR3 length: 14 residues. V was shortened by 0 bases and J by 3 bases, with 8 bases between the two germline ends. CDR3 residues: CATSRDPGEETQYF. Here the CDR3 DNA reads TGTGCCACCAGCAGAGATCCGGGAGAAGAGACCCAGTACTTC.

V and J are TRBV11-2 and TRBJ2-5, with D perhaps matching TRBD2 (6 bases). Germline V CDR1 and CDR2: SGHAT, FQNNGV. V lost 3 bases and J lost 5, with 13 bases in between. The CDR3 runs 14 residues. CDR3 residues: CASSFTFGGETQYF. The CDR3 DNA sequence: TGTGCCAGCAGCTTCACCTTCGGAGGGGAGACCCAGTACTTC.

The gene calls are TRBV5-1 and TRBJ1-4; possible D gene TRBD1, 6 bases. The CDR3 is 16 residues long. V was trimmed by 0 bases and J by 8 bases, leaving 17 bases between them. Germline values: CDR1 SGHRS, CDR2 YFSETQ. CDR3 protein: CASSLGSGGEGEKLFF. The CDR3 DNA reads TGCGCCAGCAGCTTGGGATCTGGGGGCGAGGGGGAAAAACTGTTTTTT. Drawing the rest from reference TRBV5-1 and TRBJ1-4, the complete variable domain is KAGVTQTPRYLIKTRGQQVTLSCSPISGHRSVSWYQQTPGQGLQFLFEYFSETQRNKGNFPGRFSGRQFSNSRSEMNVSTLELGDSALYLCASSLGSGGEGEKLFFGSGTQLSVL.

V is TRBV7-9 and J is TRBJ2-7; TRBD1 matches at 7 bases. After removal of 6 bases from V and 2 bases from J, the junction contained 10 bases not matched to a gene. Germline-derived CDR1 and CDR2 are SEHNR and FQNEAQ (reference sequence). The CDR3 is 15 amino acids. The CDR3 region has the DNA TGTGCCAGCAGTTTGGGACAGATTTTCACCTACGAGCAGTACTTC. Amino acids: CASSLGQIFTYEQYF.

The chain carries TRBV15 and TRBJ2-1, with 7 bases lining up with TRBD2. The CDR3 length is 15 residues. Germline CDR1 is LNHNV and CDR2 is YYDKDF (reference sequence). V lost 8 bases, J lost 5 bases, and 12 bases stayed unmatched. The CDR3 DNA follows: TGTGCCACCCAGGAGGGGCTAGCGGTGGACAATGAGCAGTTCTTC. It yields the protein CATQEGLAVDNEQFF.

The chain is built from TRBV5-8 and TRBJ1-2; 7 positions match TRBD1. The CDR3 runs to 16 residues. Germline assignment: CDR1 SGHTS and CDR2 YDEGEE. With V trimmed by 0 bases and J by 1 base, 6 bases remained unmatched. The CDR3, as DNA: TGTGCCAGCAGCTTGGGGGACAGAATCCTTAACTATGGCTACACCTTC. This codes for CASSLGDRILNYGYTF.

This clone was detected a few times. The V gene is TRBV30, the J gene TRBJ1-2; 9 bases are a match to TRBD1. This CDR3 comprises 15 residues. Germline assignment: CDR1 GTSNPN and CDR2 SVGIG (reference sequence). With 0 bases clipped from V and 5 bases from J, the junction kept 7 bases outside the gene matches. CDR3 loop: CAWSVETGGLYGYTF. The CDR3 nucleotides read TGTGCCTGGAGTGTAGAGACAGGGGGATTGTATGGCTACACCTTC.

This chain uses TRBV30 with TRBJ1-5; a weak D match, TRBD1 (6 bases). The CDR3 has 12 residues. The V and J ends lost 5 bases and 6 bases respectively, with 11 bases between them. Germline V gene lookup returns CDR1 GTSNPN and CDR2 SVGIG (reference sequence). The CDR3 reads CAWHREGQPQHF. The CDR3 coding sequence is TGTGCCTGGCACAGGGAAGGTCAGCCCCAGCATTTT.

V usage is TRBV28 and J usage is TRBJ2-7; the match to TRBD1 covers 7 bases. CDR3 size: 12 residues. Germline V lookup: CDR1 MDHEN, CDR2 SYDVKM. V lost 7 bases, J lost 5 bases, and 5 bases stayed unmatched. The CDR3 bases are TGTGCCAGCACCACAGGGGACCACGAGCAGTACTTC. Its protein is CASTTGDHEQYF.

There are many counts of this clone. The chain links TRBV13 to TRBJ2-1, with TRBD2 as a possible D gene (6 bases). CDR3 length: 13 residues. Germline values: CDR1 PRHDT, CDR2 FYEKMQ (reference sequence). The ends were cut back, 5 bases at V and 7 bases at J, with 12 bases in the middle. As DNA, the CDR3 is TGTGCCAGCAGCCCACGACTAGAGAATGAGCAGTTCTTC. Protein sequence: CASSPRLENEQFF.

The J gene is TRBJ2-5, the V gene TRBV7-3; perhaps TRBD2 as D (7 bases). In germline, CDR1 is SGHTA, CDR2 FQGTGA. CDR3 length equals 14 residues. V was clipped by 5 bases and J by 5 bases, with 15 bases between them. The DNA for the CDR3 is TGTGCCAGCAGCCCGGGGGGCCAGTGGGAGACCCAGTACTTC. Amino acids: CASSPGGQWETQYF.

CDR3 in DNA: TGTGCCAGCAGCCGGGGACAGAACACTGAAGCTTTCTTT. Amino acids: CASSRGQNTEAFF. The rearrangement uses TRBV5-4 and TRBJ1-1; D perhaps matches TRBD1 (6 bases). The CDR3 runs 13 residues. Trimming stripped 4 bases from V and 1 base from J, with 8 bases between. Germline CDR1 is SGHNT and CDR2 is YYREEE (reference sequence).

This chain uses TRBV30 with TRBJ2-5; maybe TRBD1 (6 bases). The CDR3 extends over 13 amino acids. The germline CDR1 and CDR2 sequences are GTSNPN and SVGIG (reference sequence). Trimming removed 4 bases from V and 2 bases from J, with 11 bases in between. CDR3 sequence (DNA): TGTGCCTGGACCCCCGACAGGCAAGAGACCCAGTACTTC. Protein sequence: CAWTPDRQETQYF. Full variable domain (missing parts from reference TRBV30 and TRBJ2-5): SQTIHQWPATLVQPVGSPLSLECTVEGTSNPNLYWYRQAAGRGLQLLFYSVGIGQISSEVPQNLSASRPQDRQFILSSKKLLLSDSGFYLCAWTPDRQETQYFGPGTRLLVL.

The CDR3, as DNA: TGCAGCGAGAGACAGGGGACCAATGAGCAGTTCTTC. This encodes CSERQGTNEQFF. The chain has TRBV29-1 and TRBJ2-1, with TRBD1 matching over 8 bases. Germline assignment: CDR1 SQVTM and CDR2 ANQGSEA. The J segment lost 6 bases and the V segment lost 7 bases, leaving 5 bases of the junction unmatched. This CDR3 contains 12 residues.

The rearrangement joins TRBV7-2 to TRBJ1-2, with unresolved D. CDR3 length: 14 amino acids. V lost 7 bases, J lost 2 bases, and 14 bases lay in between. Germline CDR1 and CDR2: SGHTA and FQGNSA. Here the CDR3 reads CASTSDSKNYGYTF. CDR3 nucleotides: TGTGCCAGCACCTCCGACTCGAAGAACTATGGCTACACCTTC.

The chain couples TRBV5-6 to TRBJ1-3; TRBD1 agrees at 9 bases. Germline V CDR1 and CDR2: SGHDT, YYEEEE. With V trimmed by 2 bases and J by 0 bases, 3 bases remained unmatched. The CDR3 totals 16 residues. The CDR3 sequence: CASSLQTGGSGNTIYF. The CDR3 region has the DNA TGTGCCAGCAGCTTACAGACAGGGGGCTCTGGAAACACCATATATTTT.

V gene TRBV27 combines with J gene TRBJ1-5; D is undetermined. V lost 5 bases to trimming and J lost 5 bases, with 13 bases between them. Germline V gene lookup returns CDR1 MNHEY and CDR2 SMNVEV (reference sequence). The CDR3 spans 14 residues. The CDR3 loop is CASSVVGSHQPQHF. The CDR3 nucleotides read TGTGCCAGCAGTGTTGTCGGGTCCCATCAGCCCCAGCATTTT.

J is TRBJ2-7 and V is TRBV18, with 9 bases aligning to TRBD1. The CDR3 has 14 residues. The germline CDR1 and CDR2 sequences are KGHSH and LQKENI. With 3 bases clipped from V and 1 base from J, the junction kept 1 base outside the gene matches. In DNA form, the CDR3 reads TGTGCCAGCTCACCGGACAGGGGATCCTACGAGCAGTACTTC. Amino acid sequence: CASSPDRGSYEQYF. Full variable domain (remainder filled in from reference TRBV18 and TRBJ2-7): NAGVMQNPRHLVRRRGQEARLRCSPMKGHSHVYWYRQLPEEGLKFMVYLQKENIIDESGMPKERFSAEFPKEGPSILRIQQVVRGDSAAYFCASSPDRGSYEQYFGPGTRLTVT.

V and J are TRBV7-9 and TRBJ1-4; TRBD1 aligns across 8 bases. With 6 bases clipped from V and 8 bases from J, the junction kept 8 bases outside the gene matches. CDR1 SEHNR and CDR2 FQNEAQ come from the germline V gene (reference sequence). CDR3 length equals 14 residues. The CDR3 loop is CASRRTGKGEKLFF. DNA of the CDR3: TGTGCCAGCAGAAGGACAGGGAAGGGAGAAAAACTGTTTTTT. The full variable domain, rest sourced from reference TRBV7-9 and TRBJ1-4, is DTGVSQNPRHKITKRGQNVTFRCDPISEHNRLYWYRQTLGQGPEFLTYFQNEAQLEKSRLLSDRFSAERPKGSFSTLEIQRTEQGDSAMYLCASRRTGKGEKLFFGSGTQLSVL.

The chain recombines TRBV19 with TRBJ2-7, with 8 positions matching TRBD2. Germline CDR1 is LNHDA and CDR2 is SQIVND (reference sequence). V gave up 5 bases and J gave up 9 bases; unmatched junction bases: 9. This CDR3 has 13 amino acids. Here the CDR3 reads CASSWVAGNPQYF. Written as DNA, the CDR3 is TGTGCCAGTAGTTGGGTAGCGGGAAACCCGCAGTACTTC.

This chain uses TRBV2 with TRBJ1-1; D gene unclear. CDR1 and CDR2 from the germline V gene are SNHLY and FYNNEI. CDR3 length: 11 amino acids. V lost 8 bases, J lost 1 base, and 5 bases lay in between. CDR3 loop: CASRGNTEAFF. CDR3 nucleotides: TGTGCCAGCCGGGGGAACACTGAAGCTTTCTTT.

The chain is built from TRBV30 and TRBJ2-2; 13 positions match TRBD2. Germline CDR1 GTSNPN, CDR2 SVGIG (reference sequence). The CDR3 runs to 17 residues. Trimming took 0 bases from V and 6 from J; bases not matched to a gene: 7. CDR3 sequence (DNA): TGTGCCTGGAGTGTACTAACTAGCGGGAGGGGTCCCGGGGAGCTGTTTTTT. Its translation: CAWSVLTSGRGPGELFF.

This rearrangement joins TRBV4-1 to TRBJ2-7, with 7 nucleotides matching TRBD1. The V gene end was trimmed by 3 bases and the J gene end by 1 base; junction bases not matched to a gene: 3. CDR3 size: 14 residues. Germline V gives CDR1 MGHRA, CDR2 YSYEKL. CDR3: CASSHSGQSYEQYF. CDR3 nucleotides: TGCGCCAGCAGCCACTCGGGACAGTCCTACGAGCAGTACTTC.

The chain is built from TRBV4-1 and TRBJ1-4; tentative D call: TRBD1 (6 bases). Per the germline V gene, CDR1 is MGHRA and CDR2 is YSYEKL. The CDR3 is 15 residues long. The V and J ends lost 0 bases and 7 bases respectively, with 12 bases between them. The CDR3 region has the DNA TGCGCCAGCAGCCAAGATACGACAGGATTTGAAAAACTGTTTTTT. Encoded protein: CASSQDTTGFEKLFF.

The CDR3 reads CASSHPTGKSYNEQFF. CDR3 bases: TGCGCCAGCAGCCACCCGACAGGGAAATCCTACAATGAGCAGTTCTTC. The rearrangement links TRBV4-1 to TRBJ2-1; 7 nucleotides match TRBD1. This CDR3 comprises 16 residues. With 3 bases clipped from V and 1 base from J, the junction kept 6 bases outside the gene matches. Per germline, CDR1 MGHRA and CDR2 YSYEKL.

The chain is built from TRBV30 and TRBJ1-5; D call uncertain. Germline V gene sequence: CDR1 GTSNPN, CDR2 SVGIG (reference sequence). Trimming cost V 0 bases and J 0 bases, with 12 bases left between them. The CDR3 sequence is 16 residues long. CDR3 sequence: CAWSVGTAYSNQPQHF. The CDR3 DNA reads TGTGCCTGGAGTGTCGGTACAGCATATAGCAATCAGCCCCAGCATTTT.

This clone was seen only a few times. The chain combines TRBV29-1 with TRBJ2-5; 8 positions match TRBD1. CDR1 SQVTM and CDR2 ANQGSEA come from the germline V gene. The CDR3 loop spans 17 amino acids. V shed 3 bases, J shed 5 bases, and the junction held 17 bases outside the gene matches. The CDR3 nucleotides are TGCAGCGTTGACGGGGGCATAGCAGGGGGCGCCGGGGAGACCCAGTACTTC. Its translation is CSVDGGIAGGAGETQYF. Full variable domain (missing parts from reference TRBV29-1 and TRBJ2-5): SAVISQKPSRDICQRGTSLTIQCQVDSQVTMMFWYRQQPGQSLTLIATANQGSEATYESGFVIDKFPISRPNLTFSTLTVSNMSPEDSSIYLCSVDGGIAGGAGETQYFGPGTRLLVL.

This chain links TRBV10-1 with TRBJ2-1; 13 nucleotides agree with TRBD2. The V gene end was trimmed by 3 bases and the J gene end by 5 bases; junction bases not matched to a gene: 4. In germline, CDR1 is WNHNN, CDR2 SYGVQD (reference sequence). The CDR3 loop spans 16 amino acids. The CDR3 sequence: CASSEPGTSGDNEQFF. The CDR3 bases are TGCGCCAGCAGTGAACCCGGGACTAGCGGGGACAATGAGCAGTTCTTC.

This chain uses TRBV15 with TRBJ2-2; possibly TRBD2 for D (6 bases). V was shortened by 0 bases and J by 6 bases, with 17 bases between the two germline ends. CDR1 and CDR2 from the germline V gene are LNHNV and YYDKDF (reference sequence). The CDR3 extends over 17 amino acids. Here the CDR3 reads CATSRDGVGGSPGELFF. In nucleotides, the CDR3 is TGTGCCACCAGCAGAGACGGGGTTGGGGGGAGTCCCGGGGAGCTGTTTTTT.

This clone showed up just once. The chain combines TRBV29-1 with TRBJ1-2, with D possibly being TRBD1 (5 bases). From germline, CDR1 is SQVTM and CDR2 ANQGSEA. V was trimmed by 2 bases and J by 6 bases, leaving 16 bases between them. The CDR3 is 14 amino acids. The CDR3 DNA reads as TGCAGCGTTGAAAGCCTGGTCGGGGGGAATGGCTACACCTTC. The encoded protein is CSVESLVGGNGYTF.